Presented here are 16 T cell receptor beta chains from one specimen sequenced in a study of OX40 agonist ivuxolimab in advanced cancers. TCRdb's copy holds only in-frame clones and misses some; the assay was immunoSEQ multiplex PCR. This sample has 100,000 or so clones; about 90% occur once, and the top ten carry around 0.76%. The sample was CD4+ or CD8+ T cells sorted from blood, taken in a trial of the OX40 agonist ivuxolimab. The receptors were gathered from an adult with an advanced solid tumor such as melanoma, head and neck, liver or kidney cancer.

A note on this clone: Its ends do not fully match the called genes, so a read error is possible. The CDR3 bases are TGTGCCAGCAGCTCTAGGGACATCCACGGGAACCATGAGACCCAGTACTTC. This translates into CASSSRDIHGNHETQYF. The genes are TRBV11-1 and TRBJ2-5; tentatively, D is TRBD1 (6 bases). Germline CDR1 SGHAT, CDR2 FQDESV (reference sequence). This CDR3 has 17 residues.

The CDR3, as DNA: TGTGCCAGCAGTGAAGGGGGGGGCCGTTCTGATGGCTACACCTTC. It yields the protein CASSEGGGRSDGYTF. V and J are TRBV6-1 and TRBJ1-2; the D gene is possibly TRBD1 (6 bases). Between the trimmed V and J ends, which lost 1 base and 6 bases, there was a span of 15 bases. Per the germline V gene, CDR1 is MNHNS and CDR2 is SASEGT. The CDR3 is 15 amino acids.

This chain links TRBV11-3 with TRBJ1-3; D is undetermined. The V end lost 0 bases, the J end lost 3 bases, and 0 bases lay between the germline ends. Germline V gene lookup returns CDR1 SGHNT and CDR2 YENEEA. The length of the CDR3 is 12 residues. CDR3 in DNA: TGTGCCAGCAGCTTAGATGGAAACACCATATATTTT. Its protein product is CASSLDGNTIYF.

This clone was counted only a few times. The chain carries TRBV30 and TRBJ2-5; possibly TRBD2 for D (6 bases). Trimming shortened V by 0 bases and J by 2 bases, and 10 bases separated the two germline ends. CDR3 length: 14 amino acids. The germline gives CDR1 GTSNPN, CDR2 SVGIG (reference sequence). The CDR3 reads CAWSVSGVQETQYF. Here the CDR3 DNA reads TGTGCCTGGAGTGTGTCGGGGGTACAAGAGACCCAGTACTTC.

CDR3 sequence: CASSLWREAFF. DNA for the CDR3: TGTGCCAGCAGCTTGTGGAGGGAAGCTTTCTTT. This rearrangement joins TRBV5-8 to TRBJ1-1; unclear D gene. The length of the CDR3 is 11 residues. In germline, CDR1 is SGHTS, CDR2 YDEGEE. V gave up 1 base and J gave up 8 bases, with 6 bases separating them.

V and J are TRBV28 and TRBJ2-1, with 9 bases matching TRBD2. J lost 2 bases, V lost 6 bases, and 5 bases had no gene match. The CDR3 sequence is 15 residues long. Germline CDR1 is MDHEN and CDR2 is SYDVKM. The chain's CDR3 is CASSWTSETYNEQFF. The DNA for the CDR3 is TGTGCCAGCAGCTGGACTAGCGAAACCTACAATGAGCAGTTCTTC.

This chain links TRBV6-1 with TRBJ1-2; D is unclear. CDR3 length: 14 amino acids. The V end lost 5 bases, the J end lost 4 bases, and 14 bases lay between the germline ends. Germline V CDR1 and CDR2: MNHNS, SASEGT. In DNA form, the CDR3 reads TGTGCCAGCAGTTTATCCGGGGAAATCTATGGCTACACCTTC. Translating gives CASSLSGEIYGYTF.

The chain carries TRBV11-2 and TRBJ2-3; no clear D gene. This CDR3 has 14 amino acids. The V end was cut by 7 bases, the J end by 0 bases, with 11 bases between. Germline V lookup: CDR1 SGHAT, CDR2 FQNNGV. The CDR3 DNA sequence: TGTGCCAGCACCGTAGGTTCTAGCACAGATACGCAGTATTTT. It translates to CASTVGSSTDTQYF.

CDR3 sequence (DNA): TGCGCCAGCAGCCAAGACGACGGGCCTAACTATGGCTACACCTTC. Encoded protein: CASSQDDGPNYGYTF. The chain has TRBV4-1 and TRBJ1-2; no clear D. The CDR3 has 15 residues. Germline CDR1 MGHRA, CDR2 YSYEKL. V lost 0 bases to trimming and J lost 0 bases, with 8 bases between them.

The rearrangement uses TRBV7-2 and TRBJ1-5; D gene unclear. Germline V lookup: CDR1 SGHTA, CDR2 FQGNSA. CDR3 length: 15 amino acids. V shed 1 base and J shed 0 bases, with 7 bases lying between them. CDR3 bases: TGTGCCAGCAGCTTAGACGGGTATAGCAATCAGCCCCAGCATTTT. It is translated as CASSLDGYSNQPQHF.

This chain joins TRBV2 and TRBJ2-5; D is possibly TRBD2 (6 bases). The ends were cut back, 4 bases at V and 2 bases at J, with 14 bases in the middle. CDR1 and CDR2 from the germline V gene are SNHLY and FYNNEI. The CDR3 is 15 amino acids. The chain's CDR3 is CASSASGVRQETQYF. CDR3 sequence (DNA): TGTGCCAGCAGTGCGTCGGGGGTACGTCAAGAGACCCAGTACTTC.

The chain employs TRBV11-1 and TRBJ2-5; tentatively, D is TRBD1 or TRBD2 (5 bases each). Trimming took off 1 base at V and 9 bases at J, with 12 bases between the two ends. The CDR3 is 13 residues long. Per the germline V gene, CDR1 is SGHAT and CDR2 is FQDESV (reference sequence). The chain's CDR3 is CASSLGGERPQYF. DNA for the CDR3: TGTGCCAGCAGCTTAGGAGGGGAGAGACCCCAGTACTTC.

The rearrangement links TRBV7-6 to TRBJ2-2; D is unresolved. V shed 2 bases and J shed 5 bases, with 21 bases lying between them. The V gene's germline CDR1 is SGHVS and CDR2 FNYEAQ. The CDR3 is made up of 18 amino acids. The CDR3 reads CASSLYFPSGSVTGELFF. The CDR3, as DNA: TGTGCCAGCAGCTTATATTTCCCTTCTGGGTCGGTTACCGGGGAGCTGTTTTTT.

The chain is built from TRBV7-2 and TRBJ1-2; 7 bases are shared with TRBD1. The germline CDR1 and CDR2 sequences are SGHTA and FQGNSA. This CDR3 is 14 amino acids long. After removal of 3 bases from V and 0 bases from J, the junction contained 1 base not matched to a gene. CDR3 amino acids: CASSFTGANYGYTF. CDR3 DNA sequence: TGTGCCAGCAGCTTTACAGGGGCTAACTATGGCTACACCTTC.

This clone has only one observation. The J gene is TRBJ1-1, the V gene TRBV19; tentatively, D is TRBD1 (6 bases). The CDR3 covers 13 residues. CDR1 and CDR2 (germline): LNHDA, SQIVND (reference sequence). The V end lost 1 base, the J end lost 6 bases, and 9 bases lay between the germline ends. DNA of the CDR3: TGTGCCAGTAGTATAGGGACAGTGGCTGAAGCTTTCTTT. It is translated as CASSIGTVAEAFF.

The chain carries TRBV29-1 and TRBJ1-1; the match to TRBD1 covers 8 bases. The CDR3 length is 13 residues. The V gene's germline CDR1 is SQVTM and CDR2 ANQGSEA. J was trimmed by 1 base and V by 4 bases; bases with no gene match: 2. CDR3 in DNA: TGCAGCGTTGTGGGACAGGCGAACACTGAAGCTTTCTTT. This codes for CSVVGQANTEAFF.